These 23 T cell receptor beta chains share one sample of origin, sequenced in a study of T cell changes during pregnancy in multiple sclerosis. Some clones are missing from TCRdb's copy, which holds only in-frame ones; the method was immunoSEQ multiplex PCR. The repertoire includes about 36,000 clones, approximately 89% of them detected once, and 0.6% to 0.9% sits in the top ten. The sequencing used CD4+ T cells from peripheral blood mononuclear cells, collected after pregnancy. These receptors originate from a female donor in good health, enrolled as a control in a pregnancy study.

The chain employs TRBV5-1 and TRBJ2-1; 7 nucleotides match TRBD2. In germline, CDR1 is SGHRS, CDR2 YFSETQ. CDR3 length: 16 amino acids. Unmatched junction bases numbered 6, after V lost 3 bases and J lost 0 bases. For the CDR3, the DNA is TGCGCCAGCAGCTCCCTAGCGGCTCGCTCCTACAATGAGCAGTTCTTC. Protein: CASSSLAARSYNEQFF.

This chain joins TRBV14 and TRBJ1-6, with D hard to call. CDR1 SGHDN and CDR2 FVKESK come from the germline V gene. Trimming took 4 bases from V and 8 from J, leaving 18 bases between them. The CDR3 has 16 amino acids. As DNA, the CDR3 is TGTGCCAGCAGCCTCTGGGCAGCGGGCCCTGATTCACCCCTCCACTTT. It translates to CASSLWAAGPDSPLHF.

This clone occurred a few times. The chain employs TRBV7-8 and TRBJ1-5; TRBD1 agrees at 8 bases. Germline assignment: CDR1 SGHVS and CDR2 FQNEAQ. V lost 1 base, J lost 3 bases, and 5 bases stayed unmatched. The CDR3 has 16 residues. The CDR3 sequence is CASSLEWTGNNQPQHF. The CDR3 DNA sequence: TGTGCCAGCAGCTTAGAATGGACAGGGAACAATCAGCCCCAGCATTTT.

The chain combines TRBV28 with TRBJ1-5; possibly TRBD1 for D (6 bases). Trimming took 11 bases from V and 0 from J, leaving 23 bases between them. CDR1 and CDR2 (germline): MDHEN, SYDVKM. This CDR3 is 17 amino acids long. Here the CDR3 DNA reads TGTGCCTTGGGGGGGCAGGGGACCCCTTTTAGCAATCAGCCCCAGCATTTT. Translating it yields CALGGQGTPFSNQPQHF.

By share, this clone ranks as medium-sized (0.01 to 0.1%). The chain carries TRBV27 and TRBJ1-1; D remains ambiguous. The CDR3 totals 14 residues. V gave up 3 bases and J gave up 0 bases, with 8 bases separating them. Germline lookup yields CDR1 MNHEY and CDR2 SMNVEV (reference sequence). CDR3 region: CASSFRVMNTEAFF. CDR3 nucleotide sequence: TGTGCCAGCAGTTTTAGAGTCATGAACACTGAAGCTTTCTTT.

This clone was observed once. V usage is TRBV5-1 and J usage is TRBJ2-7; no definite D call. From germline, CDR1 is SGHRS and CDR2 YFSETQ. This CDR3 is built from 14 residues. The germline V and J ends were trimmed by 1 base and 2 bases, with 10 bases remaining between them. The CDR3 reads CASSLLAETYEQYF. The CDR3 DNA is TGCGCCAGCAGCTTGCTGGCGGAGACCTACGAGCAGTACTTC.

The gene calls are TRBV5-6 and TRBJ1-1; possible D gene TRBD1, 5 bases. Germline V gene data show CDR1 as SGHDT and CDR2 as YYEEEE. The CDR3 sequence is 13 residues long. V was clipped by 0 bases and J by 9 bases, with 12 bases between them. Written as DNA, the CDR3 is TGTGCCAGCAGCTTGGAAGGGCGGGGACAAGCTTTCTTT. This gives the protein CASSLEGRGQAFF.

This sequence joins TRBV7-3 and TRBJ2-1, with 15 bases that match TRBD2. CDR1 and CDR2 (germline): SGHTA, FQGTGA. V was pared by 5 bases and J by 7 bases, with 9 bases of the junction left unmatched. The CDR3 loop spans 17 amino acids. CDR3 loop: CASSPSTGLAGGNEQFF. For the CDR3, the DNA is TGTGCCAGCAGCCCATCTACGGGACTAGCGGGAGGAAATGAGCAGTTCTTC.

The chain carries TRBV27 and TRBJ2-3; TRBD2 matches at 8 bases. This CDR3 has 16 amino acids. CDR1 is MNHEY and CDR2 is SMNVEV in the germline V gene (reference sequence). The V segment lost 4 bases and the J segment 4 bases; nucleotides outside the gene matches: 10. Here the CDR3 reads CASSSPLAGGADTQYF. The CDR3 DNA reads TGTGCCAGCAGTTCCCCGTTGGCGGGAGGTGCAGATACGCAGTATTTT.

V and J are TRBV5-1 and TRBJ1-2, with 9 bases fitting TRBD1. Germline CDR1 is SGHRS and CDR2 is YFSETQ. The CDR3 spans 14 residues. V dropped 3 bases and J dropped 6; count of bases not matched to a gene: 6. Here the CDR3 DNA reads TGCGCCAGCAGCTCACTTACAGGGGGCCATGGCTACACCTTC. Translating it yields CASSSLTGGHGYTF. The full variable domain, with the rest looked up from reference TRBV5-1 and TRBJ1-2, is KAGVTQTPRYLIKTRGQQVTLSCSPISGHRSVSWYQQTPGQGLQFLFEYFSETQRNKGNFPGRFSGRQFSNSRSEMNVSTLELGDSALYLCASSSLTGGHGYTFGSGTRLTVV.

V and J are TRBV27 and TRBJ1-1, with a weak D call TRBD1 (6 bases). The V end lost 1 base, the J end lost 8 bases, and 8 bases lay between the germline ends. From germline, CDR1 is MNHEY and CDR2 SMNVEV (reference sequence). The CDR3 has 12 amino acids. CDR3 protein: CASSLWGPEAFF. For the CDR3, the DNA is TGTGCCAGCAGTTTATGGGGGCCCGAAGCTTTCTTT.

CDR3 region: CASSPGFGTGSYEQYF. The CDR3 DNA reads TGTGCCAGCAGCCCCGGGTTTGGGACAGGATCCTACGAGCAGTACTTC. The chain links TRBV7-2 to TRBJ2-7; TRBD1 aligns across 8 bases. This CDR3 has 16 residues. CDR1 and CDR2 (germline): SGHTA, FQGNSA. V was pared by 5 bases and J by 1 base, with 10 bases of the junction left unmatched.

The chain couples TRBV7-5 to TRBJ2-4; the table calls TRBD1, which could not be checked here. TRBV7-5 is described as a pseudogene. This CDR3 is 14 amino acids long. The CDR3 nucleotides are TGTGCCAGAAGCTGGGCCAGGGGAAAAAACATTCAGTACTTC. This sequence encodes CARSWARGKNIQYF.

The V gene is TRBV12-5, the J gene TRBJ2-7; D unclear. Germline lookup yields CDR1 LGHNT and CDR2 FRNRAP. V gave up 7 bases and J gave up 4 bases, with 5 bases separating them. The CDR3 length is 10 residues. CDR3 in DNA: TGTGCTAGTGCCCCGTACGAGCAGTACTTC. The encoded protein is CASAPYEQYF.

The genes are TRBV4-2 and TRBJ1-1; 9 bases map to TRBD1. The CDR3 is made up of 14 amino acids. Germline CDR1 LGHNA, CDR2 YNFKEQ. After removal of 2 bases from V and 5 bases from J, the junction contained 3 bases not matched to a gene. The CDR3 is CASSQPTGGTEAFF. For the CDR3, the DNA is TGTGCCAGCAGCCAACCGACAGGGGGGACTGAAGCTTTCTTT.

This clone was found once. The rearrangement joins TRBV2 to TRBJ2-5; 7 bases map to TRBD2. CDR1 is SNHLY and CDR2 is FYNNEI in the germline V gene. Germline trimming cut 8 bases from V and 4 bases from J; bases unmatched to any gene: 7. The CDR3 runs to 13 residues. This CDR3 is CASATGGRETQYF. CDR3 in DNA: TGTGCCAGCGCTACGGGGGGTCGAGAGACCCAGTACTTC.

The chain joins TRBV10-3 to TRBJ2-5; 12 nucleotides align to TRBD2. Germline lookup yields CDR1 ENHRY and CDR2 SYGVKD. The V and J ends lost 10 bases and 4 bases, in that order; junction bases with no gene match: 13. CDR3 length equals 16 residues. Written as DNA, the CDR3 is TGTGCCACCACTAGCGGGGGGAACATGGGGGGAGAGACCCAGTACTTC. Its translation: CATTSGGNMGGETQYF.

The chain employs TRBV19 and TRBJ2-1; TRBD2 agrees at 7 bases. Germline V lookup: CDR1 LNHDA, CDR2 SQIVND (reference sequence). V lost 1 base to trimming and J lost 1 base; unmatched junction nucleotides: 1. The CDR3 loop spans 15 amino acids. The CDR3 protein is CASSIASGSYNEQFF. The DNA for the CDR3 is TGTGCCAGTAGTATAGCTAGCGGATCCTACAATGAGCAGTTCTTC.

The chain couples TRBV10-2 to TRBJ2-3, with D hard to call. CDR1 is WSHSY, CDR2 SAAADI, per germline. The CDR3 has 16 residues. Between the trimmed V and J ends, which lost 5 bases and 0 bases, there was a span of 15 bases. The CDR3 here is CASSTIGGASTDTQYF. CDR3 bases: TGCGCCAGCAGTACTATAGGCGGAGCTAGCACAGATACGCAGTATTTT.

The CDR3 here is CASSPPGGRYNEQFF. The CDR3 DNA follows: TGTGCCAGCTCACCACCGGGAGGCCGCTACAATGAGCAGTTCTTC. J is TRBJ2-1 and V is TRBV18; TRBD2 might be the D (6 bases). Trimming removed 0 bases at V and 3 bases at J, with 9 bases between. The CDR3 totals 15 residues. CDR1 KGHSH and CDR2 LQKENI come from the germline V gene.

The sample holds a few counts of this clone. V and J are TRBV7-9 and TRBJ2-5; D might be TRBD1 (6 bases). The CDR3 has 14 residues. Trimming took off 1 base at V and 9 bases at J, with 15 bases between the two ends. CDR1 is SEHNR, CDR2 FQNEAQ, per germline (reference sequence). The CDR3 DNA is TGTGCCAGCAGCTTAGGTGTAGCCGCAGGGGCCCAGTACTTC. Amino acids: CASSLGVAAGAQYF.

The CDR3 DNA follows: TGTGCCAGCAGTTACGAGAGGCAGGGAAATCAGCCCCAGCATTTT. As protein: CASSYERQGNQPQHF. The chain links TRBV6-6 to TRBJ1-5, with a weak D call TRBD1 (5 bases). The CDR3 has 15 residues. Trimming shortened V by 2 bases and J by 4 bases, and 12 bases separated the two germline ends. Germline V CDR1 and CDR2: MNHNY, SVGAGI (reference sequence).

The rearrangement links TRBV5-1 to TRBJ2-5, with D possibly matching TRBD1 (5 bases). The CDR3 runs to 13 residues. Germline CDR1 reads SGHRS; CDR2 reads YFSETQ. With 0 bases removed from V and 5 bases from J, the gap between germline ends came to 8 bases. This CDR3 reads CASSLAGMETQYF. CDR3 nucleotide sequence: TGCGCCAGCAGCTTGGCAGGGATGGAGACCCAGTACTTC.